Following are 30 T cell receptor beta chains from one sample sequenced in a study of T cell responses to AZD1222 COVID-19 vaccine (dated by TCRdb to about 2021). The library was produced with the immunoSEQ multiplex PCR assay. This is the immuneACCESS table as TCRdb keeps it, with only in-frame sequences that have V and J called. A part of the clones is gone; compared with another copy, unresolved V genes explain less than half, and the rest is unexplained. The sample yields tens of thousands of clones; around 90% were counted once. The ten top clones hold roughly two fifths of the sample. The intended sense of this specimen's time point label: about 28 days (+/-7) after the second vaccine dose. The sequencing used peripheral blood, collected 28 days after the second AZD1222 dose. These receptors were obtained from an adult who received the AZD1222 COVID-19 vaccine.

This chain uses TRBV2 with TRBJ1-2; D unclear. The germline V gene encodes CDR1 SNHLY and CDR2 FYNNEI. This CDR3 contains 12 residues. V was clipped by 3 bases and J by 5 bases, with 7 bases between them. CDR3 DNA: TGTGCCAGCAGTGACAGGTATTATGGCTACACCTTC. Its protein is CASSDRYYGYTF.

The genes are TRBV14 and TRBJ1-1; possible D gene TRBD1, 6 bases. V was trimmed by 2 bases and J by 3 bases, leaving 13 bases between them. The CDR3 runs to 15 residues. Germline CDR1 and CDR2: SGHDN and FVKESK. The CDR3 coding sequence is TGTGCCAGCAGCCAATTTCAGGGGCTCGACACTGAAGCTTTCTTT. Protein sequence: CASSQFQGLDTEAFF. Filled out from reference TRBV14 and TRBJ1-1, the complete variable domain reads EAGVTQFPSHSVIEKGQTVTLRCDPISGHDNLYWYRRVMGKEIKFLLHFVKESKQDESGMPNNRFLAERTGGTYSTLKVQPAELEDSGVYFCASSQFQGLDTEAFFGQGTRLTVV.

This sequence joins TRBV10-2 and TRBJ2-2; D unclear. In germline, CDR1 is WSHSY, CDR2 SAAADI. V gave up 6 bases and J gave up 4 bases, with 6 bases separating them. This CDR3 contains 12 residues. CDR3 in amino acids: CASRKVTGELFF. The CDR3 coding sequence is TGCGCCAGCAGGAAGGTCACCGGGGAGCTGTTTTTT.

As to this clone: Its ends do not fully match the called genes, so a read error is possible. The V and J genes are TRBV6-4 and TRBJ1-4; 9 bases align to TRBD1. Germline V lookup: CDR1 MRHNA, CDR2 SNTAGT. The length of the CDR3 is 15 residues. CDR3 residues: CASSAEGTGNEKLFF. CDR3 DNA: TGTGCCAGCAGTGCGGAGGGGACAGGGAATGAAAAGCTGTTTTTT.

The J gene is TRBJ2-1, the V gene TRBV19, with a possible D match to TRBD2 (6 bases). The length of the CDR3 is 15 residues. The germline gives CDR1 LNHDA, CDR2 SQIVND (reference sequence). Trimming cost V 3 bases and J 5 bases, with 14 bases left between them. Written as DNA, the CDR3 is TGTGCCAGTAGTATGTTGCGGGGACTGGACAATGAGCAGTTCTTC. Its translation: CASSMLRGLDNEQFF. Using reference TRBV19 and TRBJ2-1 for the parts outside the CDR3, the full variable domain is DGGITQSPKYLFRKEGQNVTLSCEQNLNHDAMYWYRQDPGQGLRLIYYSQIVNDFQKGDIAEGYSVSREKKESFPLTVTSAQKNPTAFYLCASSMLRGLDNEQFFGPGTRLTVL.

The chain recombines TRBV12-3 or TRBV12-4 with TRBJ1-1, with 7 positions matching TRBD1. Trimming at V came to 6 bases and at J to 0 bases, leaving 1 base not matched to a gene. This CDR3 is 13 amino acids long. Here the CDR3 DNA reads TGTGCCAGCAGGGGACAGTTGAACACTGAAGCTTTCTTT. Its protein is CASRGQLNTEAFF.

This clone has a single count. The V and J genes are TRBV6-5 and TRBJ1-6; 9 bases align to TRBD1. The V segment lost 4 bases and the J segment 10 bases; nucleotides outside the gene matches: 5. This CDR3 comprises 14 residues. Per germline, CDR1 MNHEY and CDR2 SVGAGI. The CDR3 DNA follows: TGTGCCAGCAGTTCCGGGACAGGGCACTCACCCCTCCACTTT. Residues: CASSSGTGHSPLHF.

V usage is TRBV19 and J usage is TRBJ1-1; D might be TRBD1 (5 bases). The CDR3 has 16 amino acids. CDR1 is LNHDA, CDR2 SQIVND, per germline (reference sequence). V lost 0 bases, J lost 3 bases, and 14 bases lay in between. The DNA of the CDR3 is TGTGCCAGTAGTATAGATCGGACACTGCTGGACACTGAAGCTTTCTTT. Encoded protein: CASSIDRTLLDTEAFF.

The chain employs TRBV5-1 and TRBJ2-7; D is unclear. V lost 4 bases and J lost 0, with 11 bases in between. Germline V gene lookup returns CDR1 SGHRS and CDR2 YFSETQ. This CDR3 is 14 amino acids long. The CDR3 coding sequence is TGCGCCAGCAGCGTTACAAGTAGCTCCTACGAGCAGTACTTC. Protein product: CASSVTSSSYEQYF. Full variable domain (missing parts from reference TRBV5-1 and TRBJ2-7): KAGVTQTPRYLIKTRGQQVTLSCSPISGHRSVSWYQQTPGQGLQFLFEYFSETQRNKGNFPGRFSGRQFSNSRSEMNVSTLELGDSALYLCASSVTSSSYEQYFGPGTRLTVT.

The chain recombines TRBV5-1 with TRBJ1-1, with 8 bases that match TRBD1. Unmatched junction bases numbered 5, after V lost 3 bases and J lost 4 bases. CDR1 is SGHRS and CDR2 is YFSETQ in the germline V gene. The CDR3 length is 14 residues. CDR3 region: CASSSGQGGTEAFF. The CDR3 nucleotides are TGCGCCAGCAGCTCCGGACAGGGAGGCACTGAAGCTTTCTTT.

J is TRBJ1-6 and V is TRBV6-2 or TRBV6-3; no clear D gene. This CDR3 is 14 amino acids long. The germline gives CDR1 MNHEY, CDR2 SVGEGT. The V gene lost 5 bases and the J gene lost 13 bases, with 18 bases spanning the gap. In DNA, the CDR3 is TGTGCCAGCAGTCCGAGGACCGCTATCTGGCCCCTCCACTTT. Translation gives CASSPRTAIWPLHF.

In its sample, this clone was seen a few times. The chain links TRBV11-2 to TRBJ1-6; TRBD1 matches at 9 bases. The CDR3 loop spans 16 amino acids. V was clipped by 1 base and J by 9 bases; unmatched bases: 7. The germline gives CDR1 SGHAT, CDR2 FQNNGV. In DNA, the CDR3 is TGTGCCAGCAGCTTAGCTCACAGGGGGCTCGGTTCACCCCTCCACTTT. Residues: CASSLAHRGLGSPLHF.

The DNA for the CDR3 is TGCGCCAGCAGCTTGTTTGTTAAGGGACAGGGGGTCACTCCATATAATTCACCCCTCCACTTT. Encoded protein: CASSLFVKGQGVTPYNSPLHF. This rearrangement joins TRBV5-1 to TRBJ1-6; the match to TRBD1 covers 11 bases. V was clipped by 1 base and J by 4 bases; unmatched bases: 16. Per the germline V gene, CDR1 is SGHRS and CDR2 is YFSETQ. This CDR3 is built from 21 residues.

The chain recombines TRBV30 with TRBJ1-5; D unclear. This CDR3 has 14 amino acids. Between the trimmed V and J ends, which lost 2 bases and 0 bases, there was a span of 8 bases. From germline, CDR1 is GTSNPN and CDR2 SVGIG (reference sequence). CDR3 coding DNA: TGTGCCTGGAGTATTTGGGGTAGCAATCAGCCCCAGCATTTT. Encoded protein: CAWSIWGSNQPQHF.

J is TRBJ1-2 and V is TRBV19; no reliable D call. The CDR3 consists of 13 residues. The germline V and J ends were trimmed by 3 bases and 3 bases, with 8 bases remaining between them. CDR1 and CDR2 (germline): LNHDA, SQIVND (reference sequence). CDR3: CASSMQRYYGYTF. The DNA of the CDR3 is TGTGCCAGTAGTATGCAGAGATACTATGGCTACACCTTC.

The chain couples TRBV5-8 to TRBJ2-2; D is possibly TRBD1 or TRBD2 (5 bases each). Germline values: CDR1 SGHTS, CDR2 YDEGEE. V lost 4 bases to trimming and J lost 10 bases, with 20 bases between them. This CDR3 contains 15 residues. CDR3 in amino acids: CASSPGRGIIVELFF. The CDR3 DNA is TGTGCCAGCAGCCCCGGACGGGGCATCATAGTGGAGCTGTTTTTT.

The CDR3 reads CASSLRLGGRETQYF. DNA of the CDR3: TGTGCCAGCAGCTTACGTTTAGGGGGCAGAGAGACCCAGTACTTC. This chain uses TRBV7-9 with TRBJ2-5; 7 bases line up with TRBD1. CDR1 is SEHNR, CDR2 FQNEAQ, per germline (reference sequence). The CDR3 spans 15 residues. V lost 2 bases to trimming and J lost 4 bases; unmatched junction nucleotides: 7.

This chain links TRBV9 with TRBJ1-3; D is ambiguous. This CDR3 is 13 amino acids long. The V and J ends lost 3 bases and 4 bases respectively, with 8 bases between them. Germline CDR1 reads SGDLS; CDR2 reads YYNGEE. CDR3 bases: TGTGCCAGCAGCGACCTTGGAGGAAACACCATATATTTT. This sequence encodes CASSDLGGNTIYF.

V and J are TRBV23-1 and TRBJ2-3; 10 bases align to TRBD2. TRBV23-1 is classed as an ORF, of uncertain function. This CDR3 is built from 20 residues. The trim removed 1 base at V and 7 bases at J, leaving 20 bases unmatched. CDR3 protein: CASSQYKLAGKIQDIYTQYF. For the CDR3, the DNA is TGCGCCAGCAGTCAATATAAACTAGCGGGGAAGATCCAAGACATATATACGCAGTATTTT.

The V and J genes are TRBV19 and TRBJ1-5, with 9 bases aligning to TRBD1. Germline V gene data show CDR1 as LNHDA and CDR2 as SQIVND (reference sequence). J lost 0 bases, V lost 6 bases, and 9 bases had no gene match. The CDR3 spans 17 residues. CDR3 in amino acids: CASRPPRTGASNQPQHF. The CDR3 DNA sequence: TGTGCCAGTAGACCCCCGCGGACAGGGGCTAGCAATCAGCCCCAGCATTTT.

The gene calls are TRBV5-4 and TRBJ2-2; D gene ambiguous. In germline, CDR1 is SGHNT, CDR2 YYREEE (reference sequence). This CDR3 comprises 15 residues. V lost 4 bases to trimming and J lost 5 bases, with 15 bases between them. The CDR3 here is CASSRPGGETGELFF. CDR3 DNA: TGTGCCAGCAGCCGCCCCGGTGGAGAAACCGGGGAGCTGTTTTTT. The full variable domain, completed using reference TRBV5-4 and TRBJ2-2, is ETGVTQSPTHLIKTRGQQVTLRCSSQSGHNTVSWYQQALGQGPQFIFQYYREEENGRGNFPPRFSGLQFPNYSSELNVNALELDDSALYLCASSRPGGETGELFFGEGSRLTVL.

The chain links TRBV5-1 to TRBJ2-2; 9 bases match TRBD1. The CDR3 sequence is 16 residues long. V gave up 4 bases and J gave up 5 bases; unmatched junction bases: 9. Germline CDR1 is SGHRS and CDR2 is YFSETQ. The CDR3 DNA follows: TGCGCCAGCAGCCTTACGGGACAGGGCGGGACCGGGGAGCTGTTTTTT. It encodes CASSLTGQGGTGELFF.

The chain carries TRBV19 and TRBJ2-7; D is uncertain. The CDR3 contains 14 residues. V shed 5 bases and J shed 7 bases, with 18 bases lying between them. Germline V lookup: CDR1 LNHDA, CDR2 SQIVND (reference sequence). The CDR3 spells CASSAVTPGREQYF. The CDR3 coding sequence is TGTGCCAGTAGTGCAGTGACACCGGGCAGGGAGCAGTACTTC.

The chain joins TRBV5-1 to TRBJ1-4, with D possibly TRBD1 on 5 matching bases. Germline V CDR1 and CDR2: SGHRS, YFSETQ. This CDR3 region has 14 residues. V shed 4 bases and J shed 4 bases, with 11 bases lying between them. CDR3 nucleotides: TGCGCCAGCAGCCCAGGGTCTATTAATGAAAAACTGTTTTTT. It codes for CASSPGSINEKLFF.

The chain carries TRBV29-1 and TRBJ2-7, with D possibly matching TRBD1 (6 bases). Germline values: CDR1 SQVTM, CDR2 ANQGSEA. The CDR3 is made up of 13 amino acids. V gave up 7 bases and J gave up 5 bases, with 18 bases separating them. This CDR3 reads CSALDSGGNEQYF. The CDR3 bases are TGCAGCGCCTTAGACAGTGGGGGCAACGAGCAGTACTTC.

V and J are TRBV20-1 and TRBJ2-2; possibly TRBD2 for D (5 bases). This CDR3 spans 13 amino acids. CDR1 DFQATT and CDR2 SNEGSKA come from the germline V gene (reference sequence). The ends were cut back, 3 bases at V and 7 bases at J, with 12 bases in the middle. CDR3 amino acids: CSASRGPNGELFF. DNA for the CDR3: TGCAGTGCTAGTCGGGGTCCAAACGGGGAGCTGTTTTTT.

The rearrangement links TRBV6-5 to TRBJ1-4; the D is unclear. V lost 4 bases and J 4 bases, leaving 10 bases between the germline ends. The germline CDR1 and CDR2 sequences are MNHEY and SVGAGI. The CDR3 is 14 residues long. The CDR3 region is CASSSSGINEKLFF. The CDR3, as DNA: TGTGCCAGCAGTTCTTCCGGGATTAATGAAAAACTGTTTTTT.

The CDR3 nucleotides are TGTGCCAGTAGCGCAGGGGCTAATTCACCCCTCCACTTT. Protein: CASSAGANSPLHF. V and J are TRBV19 and TRBJ1-6; D may be TRBD1 (6 bases). The CDR3 spans 13 residues. V was shortened by 6 bases and J by 6 bases, with 9 bases between the two germline ends. Germline V CDR1 and CDR2: LNHDA, SQIVND (reference sequence).

The rearrangement joins TRBV7-8 to TRBJ2-2; D is unclear. The germline V and J ends were trimmed by 5 bases and 5 bases, with 12 bases remaining between them. The CDR3 is made up of 14 amino acids. Per the germline V gene, CDR1 is SGHVS and CDR2 is FQNEAQ. The CDR3 loop reads CASSRGLNTGELFF. In DNA form, the CDR3 reads TGTGCCAGCAGCCGAGGTCTTAATACCGGGGAGCTGTTTTTT.

This chain connects TRBV5-5 to TRBJ1-1, with 9 bases fitting TRBD1. The germline CDR1 and CDR2 sequences are SGHKS and YYEKEE (reference sequence). Germline trimming cut 4 bases from V and 9 bases from J; bases unmatched to any gene: 4. This CDR3 contains 12 residues. The chain's CDR3 is CASSTTGGQAFF. In nucleotides, the CDR3 is TGTGCCAGCAGCACGACAGGGGGACAAGCTTTCTTT.